Listed here is a single T cell receptor (beta chain). The entry originates in a study of blood T cell repertoires in COVID-19. About the research overall: Acute and convalescent COVID-19 specimens originated in the United States, Italy and Spain. Sample material is recorded as cDNA or gDNA derived from T cells, B-cell-depleted T cells, or PBMCs.

In the original processing: Quantification of nucleated cells was approximated via reference gene primer amplification. The protocol was immunoSEQ multiplex PCR, while the TCRdb copy is restricted to in-frame clones and leaves out a portion. D and trimming were read from the DNA, whereas the V and J calls and clone size are those reported in that table. The sample records about 120,000 clones, roughly three quarters being singletons. V lost 3 bases, J lost 5 bases, and 17 bases lay in between. The CDR3 has 15 amino acids. Germline lookup yields CDR1 SGDLS and CDR2 YYNGEE. The sequenced sample was peripheral blood. The sequence derives from an older woman with acute or convalescent COVID-19. V is TRBV9 and J is TRBJ1-1; the D gene is possibly TRBD1 (5 bases). In DNA form, the CDR3 reads TGTGCCAGCAGCGCCAGGGAGGCAGTTTATACTGAAGCTTTCTTT. Translating gives CASSAREAVYTEAFF.